Shown below are 7 T cell receptor beta chains from a single sample sequenced in a study of human T cells and chemical hapten exposure. TCRdb reprocessed the RACE reads with MiXCR, giving one entry per CDR3 protein. The sample lists fewer than 140,000 distinct CDR3 sequences, about 12% occurring once. As for time point: pre-sensitization, week 0. Treatment specified: therapeutic diphenylcyclopropenone sensitization with weekly scalp DPC. This specimen was whole blood, taken in connection with sensitization to the hapten diphenylcyclopropenone (DPC). These receptors came from a woman aged 50 to 60 with alopecia areata. Some clones in this sample may be carry-over from other donors' samples.

This clonotype showed up many times. V is TRBV10-2 and J is TRBJ2-6; tentatively, D is TRBD1 (7 bases). This CDR3 region has 19 residues. Trimming removed 4 bases at V and 2 bases at J, with 21 bases between. CDR1 and CDR2 from the germline V gene are WSHSY and SAAADI. The DNA of the CDR3 is TGCGCCAGCAGTGTGTTTCATGAGGAGGGGGCGACTGGGGCCAACGTCCTGACTTTC. Its protein is CASSVFHEEGATGANVLTF.

The chain has TRBV20-1 and TRBJ1-1, with a possible D match to TRBD1 (6 bases). This CDR3 region has 14 residues. Germline assignment: CDR1 DFQATT and CDR2 SNEGSKA (reference sequence). Trimming took off 6 bases at V and 0 bases at J, with 14 bases between the two ends. The CDR3 coding sequence is TGCAGTGCCCCCACAGGGCTCCTGAACACTGAAGCTTTCTTT. Its translation: CSAPTGLLNTEAFF.

This clonotype occurred many times. The V gene is TRBV20-1, the J gene TRBJ1-1, with D perhaps TRBD1 (5 bases). Germline V CDR1 and CDR2: DFQATT, SNEGSKA (reference sequence). The CDR3 spans 14 residues. Trimming took off 6 bases at V and 1 base at J, with 15 bases between the two ends. CDR3 nucleotide sequence: TGCAGTGCCTCAGACCAGGGAAGGAACACTGAAGCTTTCTTT. It codes for CSASDQGRNTEAFF.

This clonotype showed up just a few times. The chain uses TRBV6-5 and TRBJ1-5; 8 bases are shared with TRBD1. This CDR3 is built from 16 residues. The germline gives CDR1 MNHEY, CDR2 SVGAGI. The ends lost 4 bases at V and 4 bases at J; junction bases unmatched: 9. The CDR3 spells CASSLARTGTNQPQHF. The CDR3 DNA reads as TGTGCCAGCAGTTTAGCACGGACAGGGACTAATCAGCCCCAGCATTTT.

This chain links TRBV7-2 with TRBJ2-1, with D possibly TRBD2 on 6 matching bases. Germline CDR1 is SGHTA and CDR2 is FQGNSA. CDR3 size: 14 residues. Trimming cost V 5 bases and J 6 bases, with 14 bases left between them. The CDR3 DNA reads as TGTGCCAGCAGCGCCCAGTGGGGAGGCAATGAGCAGTTCTTC. Residues: CASSAQWGGNEQFF.

This clonotype came up a few times. J is TRBJ2-2 and V is TRBV6-4; perhaps TRBD1 as D (6 bases). Trimming pared 6 bases from V and 7 bases from J, leaving 15 bases between. The CDR3 spans 14 residues. Germline assignment: CDR1 MRHNA and CDR2 SNTAGT. The CDR3 region is CASRETGRGGELFF. The CDR3, as DNA: TGTGCCAGCAGAGAAACAGGGCGAGGCGGGGAGCTGTTTTTT.

This clonotype was seen a few times. The rearrangement uses TRBV3-1 and TRBJ2-1; 7 nucleotides align to TRBD1. CDR3 length: 16 residues. Germline V gene data show CDR1 as LGHDT and CDR2 as YNNKEL (reference sequence). The J segment lost 5 bases and the V segment lost 4 bases, leaving 11 bases of the junction unmatched. The CDR3, as DNA: TGTGCCAGCAGCCCCACGTTGAACAGGGGTCACAATGAGCAGTTCTTC. This translates into CASSPTLNRGHNEQFF.